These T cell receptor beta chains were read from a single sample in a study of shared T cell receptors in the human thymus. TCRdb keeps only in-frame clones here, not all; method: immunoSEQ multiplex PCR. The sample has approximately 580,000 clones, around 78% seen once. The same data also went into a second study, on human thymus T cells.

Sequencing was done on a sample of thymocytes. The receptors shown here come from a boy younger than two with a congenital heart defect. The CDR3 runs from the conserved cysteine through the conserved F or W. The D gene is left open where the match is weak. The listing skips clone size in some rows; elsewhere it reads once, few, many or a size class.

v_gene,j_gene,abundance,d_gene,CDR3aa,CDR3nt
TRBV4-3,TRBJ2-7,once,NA,CASSQGLVSRGIRVYEQYF,TGCGCCAGCAGCCAAGGGCTGGTGAGTCGGGGGATTAGAGTCTACGAGCAGTACTTC
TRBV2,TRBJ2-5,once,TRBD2,CASSGTSGKETQYF,TGTGCCAGCAGTGGGACTAGCGGAAAAGAGACCCAGTACTTC
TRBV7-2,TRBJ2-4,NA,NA,CASSQRRTELAKNIQYF,TGTGCCAGCAGCCAGCGGAGGACAGAGTTAGCCAAAAACATTCAGTACTTC
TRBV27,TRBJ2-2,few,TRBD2,CASSSKTFSGRSAGELFF,TGTGCCAGCAGTTCCAAAACCTTTAGCGGGAGATCGGCCGGGGAGCTGTTTTTT
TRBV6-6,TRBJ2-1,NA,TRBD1,CASTGTGLNEQFF,TGTGCCAGCACTGGGACAGGGCTAAATGAGCAGTTCTTC
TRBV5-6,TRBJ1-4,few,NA,CASSLDGRAEKLFF,TGTGCCAGCAGCTTGGACGGCAGGGCTGAAAAACTGTTTTTT
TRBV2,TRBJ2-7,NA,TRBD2,CASGTSGRVVQYF,TGTGCCAGCGGGACTAGCGGGAGGGTGGTGCAGTACTTC
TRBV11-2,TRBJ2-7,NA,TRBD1,CASRVDRPQDEQYF,TGTGCCAGCAGGGTGGACAGGCCACAGGACGAGCAGTACTTC
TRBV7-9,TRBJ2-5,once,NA,CASSFGHDWETQYF,TGTGCCAGCAGCTTCGGACACGACTGGGAGACCCAGTACTTC
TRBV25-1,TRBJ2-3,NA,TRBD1,CASSLRDRETDTQYF,TGTGCCAGCAGCTTAAGGGACAGGGAAACAGATACGCAGTATTTT
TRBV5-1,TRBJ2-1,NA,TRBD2,CASSQTSGSDEQFF,TGCGCCAGCAGCCAGACTAGCGGGAGCGATGAGCAGTTCTTC
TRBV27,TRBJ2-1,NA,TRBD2,CASSLRLAGWYNEQFF,TGTGCCAGCAGTTTGAGACTAGCGGGTTGGTACAATGAGCAGTTCTTC